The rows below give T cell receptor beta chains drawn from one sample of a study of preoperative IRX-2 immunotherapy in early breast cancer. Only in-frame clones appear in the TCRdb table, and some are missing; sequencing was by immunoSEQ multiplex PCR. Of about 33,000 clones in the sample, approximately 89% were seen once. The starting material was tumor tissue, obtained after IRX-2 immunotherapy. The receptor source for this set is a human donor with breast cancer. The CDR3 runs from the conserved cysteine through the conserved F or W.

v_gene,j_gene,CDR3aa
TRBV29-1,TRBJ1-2,CSVTQGGNYGYTF
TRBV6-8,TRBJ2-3,CASRRVTSGGSDTQYF
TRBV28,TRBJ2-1,CASRGQGALNEQFF
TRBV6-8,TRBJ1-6,CATGFRGQNSPLHF
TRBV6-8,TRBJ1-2,CASGSRTGIDGYTF
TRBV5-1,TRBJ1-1,CASTLHSGNTEAFF
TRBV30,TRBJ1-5,CAWSGPGMSNQPQHF
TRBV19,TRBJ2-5,CACAGDRFQETQYF
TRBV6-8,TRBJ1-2,CAISPEYQTGEVGYTF
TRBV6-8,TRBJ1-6,CASRTGDSPLHF
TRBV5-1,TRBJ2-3,CASSSTSGADTQYF
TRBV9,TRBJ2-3,CASSGDFSRGTQYF
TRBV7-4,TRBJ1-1,CASSLMAGNTEAFF
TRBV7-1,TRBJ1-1,CASSATGTGTEAFF
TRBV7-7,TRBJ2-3,CASSLRRTGGTDTQYF
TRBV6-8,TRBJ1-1,CASSPIDRVNTEAFF
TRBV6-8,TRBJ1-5,CASSYYVYIGSNQPQHF
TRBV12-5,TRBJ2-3,CASGLLLGFTDTQYF
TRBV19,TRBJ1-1,CASSYGTAGTEAFF
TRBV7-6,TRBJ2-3,CASRRQGLTDTQYF
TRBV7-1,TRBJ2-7,CASSLKGSSSYEQYF
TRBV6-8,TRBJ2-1,CASSSPYRTSGGYNEQFF
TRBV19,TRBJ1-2,CASSIGQGIRDGYTF
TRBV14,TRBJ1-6,CASSQGRGFGSPLHF
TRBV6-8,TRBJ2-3,CASSGALTDTQYF
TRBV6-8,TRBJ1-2,CASSSLSAGSYGYTF
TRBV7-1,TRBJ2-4,CASSPTGDVAKNIQYF
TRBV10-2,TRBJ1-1,CASSEHRVDTEAFF
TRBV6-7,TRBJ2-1,CASSYSGTGEYNEQFF
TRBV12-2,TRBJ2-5,CATAYMTSVLRGGQETQYF
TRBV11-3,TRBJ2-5,CASSQYSGRGYQETQYF
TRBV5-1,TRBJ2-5,CASSLREGSRETQYF
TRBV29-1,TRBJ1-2,CSVGQGGAFYGYTF
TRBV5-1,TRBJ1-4,CASSHGQGDNEKLFF
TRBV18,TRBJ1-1,CASSPPLTGATNTEAFF
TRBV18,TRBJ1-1,CASSPPRTANTEAFF
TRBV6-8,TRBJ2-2,CASSYSWTGELFF
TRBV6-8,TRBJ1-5,CASSSGQTSNQPQHF
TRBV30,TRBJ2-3,CTLDGGGTDTQYF
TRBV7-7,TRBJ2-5,CASSWGGSQETQYF
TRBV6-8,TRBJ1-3,CASSYSSISGNTIYF
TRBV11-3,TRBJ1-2,CASSQSGTRRGYGYTF
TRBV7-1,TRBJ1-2,CASSPEYNYGYTF
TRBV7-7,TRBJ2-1,CASSPGTGLVNEQFF
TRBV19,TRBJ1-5,CASSSQGGPNQPQHF